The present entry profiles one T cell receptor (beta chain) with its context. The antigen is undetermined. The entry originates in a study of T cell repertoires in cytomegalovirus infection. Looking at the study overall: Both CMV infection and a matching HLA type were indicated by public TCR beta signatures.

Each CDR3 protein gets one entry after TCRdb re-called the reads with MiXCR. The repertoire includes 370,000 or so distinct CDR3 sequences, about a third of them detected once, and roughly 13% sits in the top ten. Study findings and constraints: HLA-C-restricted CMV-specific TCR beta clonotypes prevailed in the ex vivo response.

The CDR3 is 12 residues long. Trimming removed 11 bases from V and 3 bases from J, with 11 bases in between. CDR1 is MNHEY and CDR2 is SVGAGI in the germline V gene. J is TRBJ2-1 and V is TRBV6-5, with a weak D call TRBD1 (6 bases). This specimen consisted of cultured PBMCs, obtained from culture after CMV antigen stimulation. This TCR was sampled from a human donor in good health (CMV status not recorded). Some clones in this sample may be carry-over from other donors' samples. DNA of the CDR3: TGTGCCCGAGGACAGTTCTACAATGAGCAGTTCTTC. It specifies CARGQFYNEQFF.